This entry is about one T cell receptor beta chain. Its target is unknown. The germline gives CDR1 PRHDT, CDR2 FYEKMQ (reference sequence). This CDR3 has 17 residues. V was pared by 5 bases and J by 4 bases, with 14 bases of the junction left unmatched. The data derive from a study of cytomegalovirus exposure and HLA in healthy donors. Amplification used 60 Vbeta primers and 13 Jbeta primers. The protocol was immunoSEQ multiplex PCR, while the TCRdb copy is restricted to in-frame clones and leaves out a portion. Of 75,000 to 100,000 clones in the sample, under 65% were seen once. Study-level points and caveats: In presence/absence analyses, roughly uniform sequencing depth across donors was assumed. Looking again later, the authors saw that most CMV-associated TCR beta chains seemed HLA-restricted. CMV serostatus was the only immune exposure information that was available.

The specimen was PBMCs. The sequence was collected from a man between 60 and 75 years old in good health and CMV-seronegative. The J gene is TRBJ2-7, the V gene TRBV13; 10 nucleotides align to TRBD2. CDR3 residues: CASSGRASGRPGYEQYF. DNA of the CDR3: TGTGCCAGCAGCGGAAGGGCTAGCGGGAGACCTGGATACGAGCAGTACTTC.